This entry describes one TCR beta chain. This clone was observed a few times. Its antigen is currently not known. No much larger clonotype is one base removed from it; base qualities were not supplied. Its CDR3 holds 15 amino acids, cysteine through phenylalanine. CDR3 DNA only is kept here, 45 bases in frame from base 1. Compared with germline, V lacks 2 bases and J lacks 6 bases; bases without a gene match: 5. CDR1 and CDR2, looked up from the germline V gene (reference sequence), are MNHNY and SVGAGI. A single peripheral blood draw of about 116 mL on average was collected from each donor into heparinised tubes. Using a panel that included CD45RO, CCR7, CD25, CD127, CD95 and CD27, naive, central memory, regulatory and stem cell-like memory CD4+ T cells were sorted on a BD FACSAria II. Purity was above 95% for every sorted population. Right away, PBMCs were isolated by Lymphoprep density gradient centrifugation and were stained directly, with no culture step. Samples were stained and sorted in pairs, with one healthy donor and one patient per experiment, so that batch effects were minimized.

The source of the sample is a study of beta chain features in type 1 diabetes (dated by TCRdb to the late 2010s). Background on the whole study: Patients and healthy donors did not differ in mean age, gender distribution, total cell number or subset yield. In the study, recently diagnosed type 1 diabetes patients and matched healthy donors were compared on the TCRB repertoires of their sorted circulating CD4+ T cell subsets. A total of 107,917,701 sorted cells were examined across all samples, and a strong correlation was observed between cell number per subset and RNA yield. Regulatory and stem cell-like memory subsets were isolated from only 8 patients and about eight healthy donors, whereas naive and central memory subsets came from all 28 donors. Results and caveats for the whole study, not just this receptor: PCR might favor shorter templates, but patient and control samples were amplified and corrected together, so any skew would affect both groups equally. Sequencing cDNA rather than genomic DNA could over-represent highly expressing activated cells, although activation and CD3 levels did not differ between groups. At VDJ recombination sites, patients with type 1 diabetes made fewer insertions and deleted more nucleotides, a pattern implying thymic rearrangement abnormalities. Type 1 diabetes patients showed a moderate but significant shortening of TCRB CDR3 length in all four CD4+ subsets. Only small numbers of individuals were included in the HLA sub-analyses, which left unresolved whether HLA type had any influence on TCRB rearrangement. The naive, central memory and regulatory TCRB repertoires appeared to resemble one another more closely among patients than among healthy donors.

The High Capacity cDNA Reverse Transcription Kit was used to reverse transcribe all of the isolated RNA, meaning that expressed TCRB transcripts were what got sequenced. Deep immunoSEQ sequencing was applied to naive, central memory and regulatory T cell samples, giving an average of roughly 3.5 million total reads per sample. After sorted cells were lysed in RLT buffer, RNA was extracted with DNase-treated RNeasy Micro or Mini kits, with the choice depending on cell number. To prevent cross-contamination, each cell subset was processed individually, whereas patient and healthy donor samples were processed jointly. Using the immunoSEQ multiplex PCR, TCRB sequences were amplified from cDNA into 87-bp fragments spanning the CDR3 region. Sequencing of the amplicons was performed on the Illumina HiSeq platform. The source study handled its data this way. Synthetic template baselines were used to correct PCR bias computationally, reads within Hamming distance 2 were collapsed, and singletons that could not be merged were discarded. Reads were aligned to IMGT to assign V, D and J genes, CDR3 length, and insertions or deletions at six rearrangement sites. Within each subset, clonotype counts were normalized to sorted cell number, and only after that were true diversity and Gini coefficients computed with the tcR R package. Repertoire sharing was quantified using the overlap coefficient calculated on TCRB nucleotide sequences. Out-of-frame TCRB sequences from naive cells were analyzed as a proxy for the pre-selection repertoire. Here the immuneACCESS table is served through TCRdb, limited to in-frame sequences with V and J called. Missing clones are a known gap in these copies; in checked studies unresolved V genes cover under half, and the rest lacks a known reason. The V and J calls and clone size come from that table; D and trimming were worked out from the DNA. The sample contains 900,000 or so clones, under 20% of them found a single time. Around 0.02% of the sample is held by the ten biggest clonotypes.

The receptor chain draws on TRBV6-6 and TRBJ2-3; 10 bases in the middle match TRBD2. The clonotype was recovered from a woman under 30 in good health. The sample comprised naive CD4+ T cells from blood. The cell subset or site label on this specimen signifies: true naive CD4+ T cells. The encoded CDR3 is CASSYAAGGPDTQYF. In nucleotides, the sequence is TGTGCCAGCAGTTACGCAGCGGGAGGGCCCGATACGCAGTATTTT.